Many counts were recorded for the clone carrying this T cell receptor (beta chain). What it recognizes is unknown. The CDR3 end lies 3 residues beyond the end of the read and is filled in from the germline J gene. This specimen comes from a study of T cell clonality in common variable immunodeficiency. Study outcomes and limitations: Compared with controls, CVID subjects had fewer shared TCRbeta clones. In common variable immunodeficiency, TCR beta chains reportedly carried fewer deletions and N-nucleotide insertions.

Control and CVID samples contributed equal amounts of genomic DNA. Profiled with immunoSEQ multiplex PCR; TCRdb holds only in-frame clones, not every one. Listed here are tens of thousands of clones without any singletons, the top ten holding around 1.6%. Most patients and controls had Caucasian heritage. This CDR3 is 11 amino acids long. CDR1 is DFQATT, CDR2 SNEGSKA, per germline (reference sequence). The sequence came from a person aged 18 to 75 in good health. The gene calls are TRBV20-1 and TRBJ1-6, with a weak D call TRBD1 (5 bases). Material for sequencing was peripheral blood mononuclear cells. The CDR3 is CSARRGLSLHF. The CDR3 bases that were read are TGCAGTGCTAGAAGGGGTTTGTCC.